One sample yielded the 17 T cell receptor beta chains listed below, sequenced in a study of T cells after yellow fever vaccination. TCRdb reprocessed the 5' RACE reads with MiXCR, giving one entry per CDR3 protein. The sample lists 310,000 or so distinct CDR3 sequences, 6.8% occurring once. The source was PBMCs, collected about 49 days after the first yellow fever vaccination. The receptors derive from a man younger than 35 who received the YFV17D yellow fever vaccine.

This clonotype was observed at least ten times. In DNA, the CDR3 is TGCAGCACCTGGGGGCAGGGGGCATCTGAAGCTTTCTTT. It specifies CSTWGQGASEAFF. This chain uses TRBV29-1 with TRBJ1-1; 8 positions agree with TRBD1. The CDR3 has 13 amino acids. The germline gives CDR1 SQVTM, CDR2 ANQGSEA. V trimming: 8 bases; J trimming: 6 bases; junction bases outside the gene matches: 11.

This clonotype showed up many times. The V gene is TRBV12-3 or TRBV12-4, the J gene TRBJ1-2; TRBD1 aligns across 7 bases. V shed 0 bases, J shed 6 bases, and the junction held 7 bases outside the gene matches. This CDR3 has 15 residues. The CDR3 is CASSLASGGGNGYTF. The CDR3, as DNA: TGTGCCAGCAGTTTAGCGTCAGGGGGTGGGAATGGCTACACCTTC.

V and J are TRBV5-1 and TRBJ2-7; no clear D. Germline values: CDR1 SGHRS, CDR2 YFSETQ. This CDR3 has 15 residues. Trimming shortened V by 3 bases and J by 2 bases, and 15 bases separated the two germline ends. The CDR3 nucleotides read TGCGCCAGCAGCTCGAAGGCCAGTGAGACCTACGAGCAGTACTTC. As protein: CASSSKASETYEQYF.

The table lists this clonotype with many counts. The genes are TRBV10-3 and TRBJ1-1; possibly TRBD1 for D (5 bases). CDR3 length: 15 amino acids. Germline lookup yields CDR1 ENHRY and CDR2 SYGVKD. Trimming stripped 6 bases from V and 1 base from J, with 15 bases between. CDR3: CAISRSSQGNTEAFF. For the CDR3, the DNA is TGTGCCATCAGCCGCAGTAGTCAGGGGAACACTGAAGCTTTCTTT.

This clonotype was observed a few times. The rearrangement links TRBV7-2 to TRBJ1-1, with 8 bases identical to TRBD1. V shed 3 bases and J 4 bases; nucleotides not matched to a gene: 7. This CDR3 is built from 15 residues. Germline CDR1 is SGHTA and CDR2 is FQGNSA. The CDR3 region has the DNA TGTGCCAGCAGCTTCGACAGGGGAGGGAGCACTGAAGCTTTCTTT. Its translation is CASSFDRGGSTEAFF.

This clonotype was detected a few times. The chain joins TRBV12-3 or TRBV12-4 to TRBJ2-7; TRBD1 matches at 9 bases. This CDR3 comprises 17 residues. With 2 bases clipped from V and 9 bases from J, the junction kept 17 bases outside the gene matches. The DNA of the CDR3 is TGTGCCAGCAGTTTAAGGCTGCGGCTTGGGACAGGGTATACGCAGTACTTC. Translated, it gives CASSLRLRLGTGYTQYF.

This clonotype was seen a handful of times. The chain recombines TRBV10-3 with TRBJ1-2, with D possibly matching TRBD1 (5 bases). V lost 4 bases to trimming and J lost 8 bases, with 11 bases between them. From germline, CDR1 is ENHRY and CDR2 SYGVKD. The CDR3 totals 12 residues. The CDR3 protein is CAISVDRMGYTF. For the CDR3, the DNA is TGTGCCATCAGTGTTGACAGAATGGGCTACACCTTC.

This clonotype was seen many times. The chain is built from TRBV3-1 and TRBJ2-3, with 7 bases identical to TRBD1. The V gene's germline CDR1 is LGHDT and CDR2 YNNKEL (reference sequence). The J segment lost 2 bases and the V segment lost 0 bases, leaving 2 bases of the junction unmatched. CDR3 size: 15 residues. CDR3 residues: CASSQETGNTDTQYF. For the CDR3, the DNA is TGTGCCAGCAGCCAAGAGACAGGGAACACAGATACGCAGTATTTT.

This clonotype was seen a few times. This chain joins TRBV5-6 and TRBJ2-4; TRBD2 matches 11 bases. J gave up 0 bases and V 2 bases, and 10 bases lay outside the gene matches. The CDR3 sequence is 19 residues long. The V gene's germline CDR1 is SGHDT and CDR2 YYEEEE. The CDR3 here is CASSFRASGGTLAKNIQYF. The CDR3 nucleotides read TGTGCCAGCAGCTTCCGGGCTAGCGGGGGGACACTAGCCAAAAACATTCAGTACTTC.

The chain has TRBV4-1 and TRBJ2-3, with a possible D match to TRBD1 (5 bases). This CDR3 contains 22 residues. The germline CDR1 and CDR2 sequences are MGHRA and YSYEKL. V was shortened by 2 bases and J by 2 bases, with 32 bases between the two germline ends. In nucleotides, the CDR3 is TGCGCCAGCAGCCAACTATTTGGGTCCTGGGGCAGACTCGCCTCATTCACAGATACGCAGTATTTT. Translating gives CASSQLFGSWGRLASFTDTQYF.

This clonotype appeared a few times. The chain uses TRBV15 and TRBJ1-1, with D perhaps matching TRBD1 (5 bases). The V end was cut by 8 bases, the J end by 5 bases, with 12 bases between. Germline V CDR1 and CDR2: LNHNV, YYDKDF (reference sequence). The CDR3 runs 12 residues. DNA for the CDR3: TGTGCCACCGGGGGGGGTGCGACTGAAGCTTTCTTT. Translating gives CATGGGATEAFF.

This clonotype was seen only a few times. The chain recombines TRBV5-1 with TRBJ2-1, with 8 bases aligning to TRBD1. This CDR3 spans 15 amino acids. Germline V gene sequence: CDR1 SGHRS, CDR2 YFSETQ. J lost 7 bases, V lost 2 bases, and 8 bases had no gene match. The CDR3 bases are TGCGCCAGCAGCTTTGACAGGGGCTTAGGAAATGAGCAGTTCTTC. It yields the protein CASSFDRGLGNEQFF.

This clonotype was counted many times. CDR3 residues: CASSPPAGRQETQYF. CDR3 DNA: TGTGCCAGCAGCCCACCAGCGGGGCGCCAAGAGACCCAGTACTTC. The chain links TRBV7-9 to TRBJ2-5, with 7 bases that match TRBD2. V was pared by 5 bases and J by 1 base, with 7 bases of the junction left unmatched. Germline loops: CDR1 SEHNR, CDR2 FQNEAQ (reference sequence). The CDR3 extends over 15 amino acids.

This clonotype has a handful of counts. This rearrangement joins TRBV25-1 to TRBJ2-5; D assignment may be TRBD1 or TRBD2 (6 bases each). V dropped 6 bases and J dropped 4 bases, with 15 bases sitting between them. The CDR3 covers 14 residues. Germline V gene data show CDR1 as MGHDK and CDR2 as SYGVNS. CDR3: CASSMSGAGETQYF. The CDR3 nucleotides read TGTGCCAGCAGCATGTCGGGGGCCGGAGAGACCCAGTACTTC.

This clonotype was seen a handful of times. This chain connects TRBV11-2 to TRBJ2-7, with D uncertain. Germline CDR1 SGHAT, CDR2 FQNNGV. With 5 bases removed from V and 4 bases from J, the gap between germline ends came to 12 bases. The CDR3 consists of 13 residues. As DNA, the CDR3 is TGTGCCAGCAGCCAGAACGGTCATTACGAGCAGTACTTC. Protein sequence: CASSQNGHYEQYF.

The chain couples TRBV11-2 to TRBJ2-7, with a possible D match to TRBD1 (5 bases). V lost 5 bases and J 2 bases, leaving 13 bases between the germline ends. CDR3 length: 14 amino acids. The germline V gene encodes CDR1 SGHAT and CDR2 FQNNGV. CDR3 nucleotide sequence: TGTGCCAGCAGCAGTATAGAACAGGCCTACGAGCAGTACTTC. Protein product: CASSSIEQAYEQYF.

The genes are TRBV7-3 and TRBJ2-7; 9 bases match TRBD2. Per germline, CDR1 SGHTA and CDR2 FQGTGA. The length of the CDR3 is 15 residues. V shed 0 bases and J 5 bases; nucleotides not matched to a gene: 5. In nucleotides, the CDR3 is TGTGCCAGCAGCTTAACGGCGGGGGGGCCCCACGAGCAGTACTTC. Protein: CASSLTAGGPHEQYF. The full variable domain, completed using reference TRBV7-3 and TRBJ2-7, is GAGVSQTPSNKVTEKGKYVELRCDPISGHTALYWYRQSLGQGPEFLIYFQGTGAADDSGLPNDRFFAVRPEGSVSTLKIQRTERGDSAVYLCASSLTAGGPHEQYFGPGTRLTVT.